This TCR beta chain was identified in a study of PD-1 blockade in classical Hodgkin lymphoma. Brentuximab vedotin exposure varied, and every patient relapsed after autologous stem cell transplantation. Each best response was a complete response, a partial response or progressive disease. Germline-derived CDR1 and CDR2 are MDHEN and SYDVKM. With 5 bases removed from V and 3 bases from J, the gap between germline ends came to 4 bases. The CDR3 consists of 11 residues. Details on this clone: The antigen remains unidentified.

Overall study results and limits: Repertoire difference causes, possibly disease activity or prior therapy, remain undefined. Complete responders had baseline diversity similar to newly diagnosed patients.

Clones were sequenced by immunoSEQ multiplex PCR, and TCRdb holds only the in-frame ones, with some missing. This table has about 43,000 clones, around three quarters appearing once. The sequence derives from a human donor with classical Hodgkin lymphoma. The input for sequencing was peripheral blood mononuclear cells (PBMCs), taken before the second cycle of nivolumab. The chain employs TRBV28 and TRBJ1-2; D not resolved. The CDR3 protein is CASSGHYGYTF. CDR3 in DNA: TGTGCCAGCAGTGGACACTATGGCTACACCTTC.